This TCR beta chain was identified in a study of blood T cell repertoires in COVID-19. Residents of 24 US areas, aged roughly 18 to 89 years, made up the participants. Clones were read by immunoSEQ multiplex PCR, and TCRdb kept only the in-frame ones, dropping some. Among under 300,000 clones, 88% were seen once, and the ten largest hold 3%. Sequenced sample: PBMCs or T cells enriched from blood (not recorded which). The TCR comes from a woman in her fifties or sixties who had recovered from COVID-19.

The chain's CDR3 is CASSRYTGNYGYTF. CDR3 nucleotide sequence: TGTGCCAGCAGCCGCTATACCGGGAACTATGGCTACACCTTC. V is TRBV14 and J is TRBJ1-2; D not certain. This CDR3 is built from 14 residues. Germline V gene lookup returns CDR1 SGHDN and CDR2 FVKESK. Trimming cost V 4 bases and J 2 bases, with 11 bases left between them.